This T cell receptor (beta chain) was captured by sequencing in a study of T cell repertoires in cytomegalovirus infection. MiXCR, run by TCRdb on the reads, gives a single entry per CDR3 protein. The table lists roughly 310,000 distinct CDR3 sequences, almost 30% of them singletons. V was clipped by 3 bases and J by 0 bases, with 14 bases between them. The CDR3 totals 17 residues. Per the germline V gene, CDR1 is SEHNR and CDR2 is FQNEAQ (reference sequence). Of note for this clonotype: Its specificity is unknown.

The chain joins TRBV7-9 to TRBJ2-2; D is perhaps TRBD1 (6 bases). The sequence was obtained from a human donor in good health (CMV status not recorded). Some clones in this sample may be carry-over from other donors' samples. The sequenced sample was cultured PBMCs, obtained from culture after CMV antigen stimulation. DNA for the CDR3: TGTGCCAGCAGCTTTCCGAACAGGGAGCCGAACACCGGGGAGCTGTTTTTT. Amino acid sequence: CASSFPNREPNTGELFF.